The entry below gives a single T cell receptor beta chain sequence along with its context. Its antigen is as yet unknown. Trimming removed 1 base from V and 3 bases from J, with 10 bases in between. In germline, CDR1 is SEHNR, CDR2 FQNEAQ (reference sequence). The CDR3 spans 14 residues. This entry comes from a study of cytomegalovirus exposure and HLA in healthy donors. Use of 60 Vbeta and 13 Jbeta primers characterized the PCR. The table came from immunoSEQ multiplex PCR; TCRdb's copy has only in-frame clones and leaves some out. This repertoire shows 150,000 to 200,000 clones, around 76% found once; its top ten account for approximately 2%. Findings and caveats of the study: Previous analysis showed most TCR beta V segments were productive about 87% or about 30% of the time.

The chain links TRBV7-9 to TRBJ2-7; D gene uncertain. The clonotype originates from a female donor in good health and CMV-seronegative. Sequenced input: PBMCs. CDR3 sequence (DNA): TGTGCCAGCAGCTTAGGTTCCAGTTTCTACGAGCAGTACTTC. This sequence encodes CASSLGSSFYEQYF.